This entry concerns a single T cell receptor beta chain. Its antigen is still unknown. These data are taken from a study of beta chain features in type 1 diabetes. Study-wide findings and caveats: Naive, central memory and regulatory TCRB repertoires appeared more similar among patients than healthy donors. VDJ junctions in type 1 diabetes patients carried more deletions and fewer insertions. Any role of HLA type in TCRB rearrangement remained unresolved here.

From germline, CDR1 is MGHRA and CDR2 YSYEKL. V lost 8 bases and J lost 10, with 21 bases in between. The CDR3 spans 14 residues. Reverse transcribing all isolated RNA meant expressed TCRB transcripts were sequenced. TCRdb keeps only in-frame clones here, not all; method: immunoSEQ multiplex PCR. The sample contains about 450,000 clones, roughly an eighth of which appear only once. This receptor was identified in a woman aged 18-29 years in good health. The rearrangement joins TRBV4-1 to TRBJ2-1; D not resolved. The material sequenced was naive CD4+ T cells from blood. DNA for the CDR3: TGCGCCAGCCGTTCCCCGGCGTCCGGTTTCGAGCAGTTCTTC. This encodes CASRSPASGFEQFF.